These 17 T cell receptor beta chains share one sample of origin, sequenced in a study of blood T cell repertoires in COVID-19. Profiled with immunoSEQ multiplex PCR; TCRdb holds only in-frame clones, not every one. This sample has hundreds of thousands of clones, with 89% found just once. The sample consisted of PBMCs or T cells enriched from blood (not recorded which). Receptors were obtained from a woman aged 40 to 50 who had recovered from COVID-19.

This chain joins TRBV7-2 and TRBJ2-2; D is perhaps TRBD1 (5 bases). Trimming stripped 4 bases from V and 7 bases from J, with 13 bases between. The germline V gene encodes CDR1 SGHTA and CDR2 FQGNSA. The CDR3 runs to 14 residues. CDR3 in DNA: TGTGCCAGCAGCTCCCAGGGATCCAGCGGGGAGCTGTTTTTT. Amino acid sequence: CASSSQGSSGELFF.

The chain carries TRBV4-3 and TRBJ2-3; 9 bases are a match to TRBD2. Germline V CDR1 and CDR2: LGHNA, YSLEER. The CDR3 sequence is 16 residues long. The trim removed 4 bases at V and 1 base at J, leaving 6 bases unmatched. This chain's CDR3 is CASSLTWTSGTDTQYF. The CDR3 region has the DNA TGCGCCAGCAGCCTTACCTGGACTAGCGGCACAGATACGCAGTATTTT.

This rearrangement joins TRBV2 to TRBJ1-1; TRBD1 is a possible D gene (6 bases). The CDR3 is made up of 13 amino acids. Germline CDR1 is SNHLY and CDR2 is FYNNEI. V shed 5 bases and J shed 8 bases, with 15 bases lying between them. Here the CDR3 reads CASSPQGLDEAFF. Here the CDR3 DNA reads TGTGCCAGCAGTCCTCAGGGGCTAGACGAAGCTTTCTTT.

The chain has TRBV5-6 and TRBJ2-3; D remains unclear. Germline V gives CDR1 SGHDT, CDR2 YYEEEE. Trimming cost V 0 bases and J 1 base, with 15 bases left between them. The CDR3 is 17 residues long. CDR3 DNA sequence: TGTGCCAGCAGCTTGGGTTTCCGGTACAGCCGCACAGATACGCAGTATTTT. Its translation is CASSLGFRYSRTDTQYF.

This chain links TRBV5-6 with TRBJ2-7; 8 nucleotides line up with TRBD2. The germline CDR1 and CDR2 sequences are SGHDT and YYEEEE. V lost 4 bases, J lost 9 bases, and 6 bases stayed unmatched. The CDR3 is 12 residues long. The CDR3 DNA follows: TGTGCCAGCAGCCCGGGACTAGACGTGCAGTACTTC. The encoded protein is CASSPGLDVQYF.

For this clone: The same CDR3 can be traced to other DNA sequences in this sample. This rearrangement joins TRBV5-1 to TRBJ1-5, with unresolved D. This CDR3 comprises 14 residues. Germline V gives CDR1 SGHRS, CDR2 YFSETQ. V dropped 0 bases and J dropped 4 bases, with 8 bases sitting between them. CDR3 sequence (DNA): TGCGCCAGCAGCTTGGAGGGAGGGAATCAGCCCCAGCATTTT. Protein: CASSLEGGNQPQHF.

The CDR3, as DNA: TGTGCCAGCTCACCACGGGACGGGGGGGCCGCCGGGGAGCTGTTTTTT. It specifies CASSPRDGGAAGELFF. This rearrangement joins TRBV18 to TRBJ2-2; 8 nucleotides match TRBD2. J was trimmed by 6 bases and V by 1 base; bases with no gene match: 7. CDR1 is KGHSH and CDR2 is LQKENI in the germline V gene. The CDR3 loop spans 16 amino acids.

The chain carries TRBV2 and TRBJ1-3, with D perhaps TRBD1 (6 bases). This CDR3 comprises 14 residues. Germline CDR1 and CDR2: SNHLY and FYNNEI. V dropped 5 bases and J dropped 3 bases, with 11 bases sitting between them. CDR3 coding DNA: TGTGCCAGCAGTCAGGGGTCTGATGGAAACACCATATATTTT. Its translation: CASSQGSDGNTIYF.

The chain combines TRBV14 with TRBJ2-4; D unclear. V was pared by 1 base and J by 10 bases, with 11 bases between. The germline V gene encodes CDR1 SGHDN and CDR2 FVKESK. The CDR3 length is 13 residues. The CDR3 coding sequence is TGTGCCAGCAGCCAAGGATCCAGTCGTATTCAGTACTTC. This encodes CASSQGSSRIQYF.

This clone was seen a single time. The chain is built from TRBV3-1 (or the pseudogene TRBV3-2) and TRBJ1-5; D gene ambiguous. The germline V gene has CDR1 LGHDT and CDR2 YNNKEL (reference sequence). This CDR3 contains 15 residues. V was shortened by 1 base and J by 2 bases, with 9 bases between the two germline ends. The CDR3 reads CASSQAAVGNQPQHF. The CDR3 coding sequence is TGTGCCAGCAGCCAAGCGGCGGTCGGCAATCAGCCCCAGCATTTT.

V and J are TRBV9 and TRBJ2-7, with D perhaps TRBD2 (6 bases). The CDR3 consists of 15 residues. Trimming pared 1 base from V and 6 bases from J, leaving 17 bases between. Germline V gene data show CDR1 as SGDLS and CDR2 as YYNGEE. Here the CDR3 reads CASSVPAGQGGEQYF. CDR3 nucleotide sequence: TGTGCCAGCAGCGTACCCGCGGGGCAGGGAGGCGAGCAGTACTTC.

The CDR3: CASSALEGEQFF. DNA of the CDR3: TGTGCCAGCAGCGCGCTGGAGGGTGAGCAGTTCTTC. The gene calls are TRBV11-3 and TRBJ2-1; weak D call: TRBD2 (6 bases). Trimming shortened V by 5 bases and J by 9 bases, and 11 bases separated the two germline ends. CDR1 SGHNT and CDR2 YENEEA come from the germline V gene. The CDR3 loop spans 12 amino acids. The entire variable domain, with the rest obtained from reference TRBV11-3 and TRBJ2-1, is as follows: EAGVVQSPRYKIIEKKQPVAFWCNPISGHNTLYWYLQNLGQGPELLIRYENEEAVDDSQLPKDRFSAERLKGVDSTLKIQPAELGDSAVYLCASSALEGEQFFGPGTRLTVL.

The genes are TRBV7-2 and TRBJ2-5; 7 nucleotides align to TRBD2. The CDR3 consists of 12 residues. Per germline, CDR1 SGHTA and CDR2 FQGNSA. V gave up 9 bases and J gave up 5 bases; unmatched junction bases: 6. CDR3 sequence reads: CARGGLGETQYF. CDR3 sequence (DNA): TGTGCCAGGGGGGGGTTAGGGGAGACCCAGTACTTC.

The CDR3, as DNA: TGTGCCAGCAGACCCGGGACTAGCGGGGGCCACGAGCAGTACTTC. Translation: CASRPGTSGGHEQYF. The rearrangement joins TRBV2 to TRBJ2-7; 14 bases line up with TRBD2. Germline loops: CDR1 SNHLY, CDR2 FYNNEI. Unmatched junction bases numbered 6, after V lost 6 bases and J lost 5 bases. The CDR3 has 15 amino acids.

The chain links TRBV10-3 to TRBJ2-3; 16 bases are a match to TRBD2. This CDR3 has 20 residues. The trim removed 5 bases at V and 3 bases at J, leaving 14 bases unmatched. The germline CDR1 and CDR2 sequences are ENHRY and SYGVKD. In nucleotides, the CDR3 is TGTGCCATCAGTATCGCGGGACTAGCGGGGGGGCCAAAAAATACAGATACGCAGTATTTT. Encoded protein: CAISIAGLAGGPKNTDTQYF.

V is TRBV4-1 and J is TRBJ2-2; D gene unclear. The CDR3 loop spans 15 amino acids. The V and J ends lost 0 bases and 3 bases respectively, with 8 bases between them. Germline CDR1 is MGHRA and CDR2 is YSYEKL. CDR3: CASSQDFSYTGELFF. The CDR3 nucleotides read TGCGCCAGCAGCCAAGACTTCAGTTACACCGGGGAGCTGTTTTTT.

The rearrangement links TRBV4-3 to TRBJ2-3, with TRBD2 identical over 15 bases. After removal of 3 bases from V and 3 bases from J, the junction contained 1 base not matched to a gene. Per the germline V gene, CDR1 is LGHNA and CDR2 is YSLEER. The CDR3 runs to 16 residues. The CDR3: CASSHGTSGGTDTQYF. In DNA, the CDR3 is TGCGCCAGCAGCCACGGGACTAGCGGGGGGACAGATACGCAGTATTTT.